The rows below give T cell receptor beta chains drawn from one sample of a study of T cell repertoires in cytomegalovirus infection. MiXCR, run by TCRdb on the reads, gives a single entry per CDR3 protein. The top ten hold roughly 2.9% of the sample, which has 680,000 or so distinct CDR3 sequences, less than 40% seen once. Sequencing input: PBMCs. Receptors were obtained from a human donor in good health (CMV status not recorded). Some clones in this sample may be carry-over from other donors' samples. Each CDR3 is given with its conserved first and last residue. The D gene is left open where the match is weak. Size is omitted from some rows. Given values are once, few, many or a class for expanded clones.

D | size | J | V | DNA | CDR3
. | . | TRBJ1-2 | TRBV28 | TGTGCCAGCAGACCCGATCCCCAAGCAAAAACCTACACCTTC | CASRPDPQAKTYTF
TRBD2 | . | TRBJ2-3 | TRBV7-2 | TGTGCCAGCAGCCGCCGGTCGGCGGGAGGTTCCCGAGTCTGGGATACGCAGTATTTT | CASSRRSAGGSRVWDTQYF
. | few | TRBJ1-5 | TRBV28 | TGTGCCACCAGTTCAGGGACTAAGGGCAATCAGCCCCAGCATTTT | CATSSGTKGNQPQHF
. | . | TRBJ2-4 | TRBV28 | TGTGCCAGCAGTTTATCGGTAGTTGGACCCAAAAACATTCAGTACTTC | CASSLSVVGPKNIQYF
. | . | TRBJ2-1 | TRBV7-9 | TGTGCCAGCAGCTCAACCATTAGGACGGGGGCCAATGAGCAGTTCTTC | CASSSTIRTGANEQFF
. | few | TRBJ2-7 | TRBV19 | TGTGCCAGTAAGACTGGAGGGGGCGAGTCTGGGCAGTACTTC | CASKTGGGESGQYF
. | . | TRBJ1-2 | TRBV5-6 | TGTGCCAGCAGCTTGGATCGAGGGGGGACCTATGGCTACACCTTC | CASSLDRGGTYGYTF
TRBD1 | few | TRBJ1-1 | TRBV11-2 | TGTGCCAGCAGCTTCCGGGACAGGGCCTCTCACACTGAAGCTTTCTTT | CASSFRDRASHTEAFF
. | few | TRBJ1-2 | TRBV15 | TGTGCCACCAGCAGAGATCGGGTACAGACGACTGGCTACACCTTC | CATSRDRVQTTGYTF
. | . | TRBJ2-1 | TRBV28 | TGTGCCAGCAGGAACTCGGACAGCTACAATGAGCAGTTCTTC | CASRNSDSYNEQFF
. | . | TRBJ2-1 | TRBV7-3 | TGTGCCAGCAGCTTAGGAGGGGGGACTACGGATGAGCAGTTCTTC | CASSLGGGTTDEQFF
. | . | TRBJ2-7 | TRBV7-8 | TGTGCCAGCAGCCCGGGACTTGGTTACTACGAGCAGTACTTC | CASSPGLGYYEQYF
. | . | TRBJ2-1 | TRBV24-1 | TGTGCCACCAGTGTGGTTGGCCCCAGTGGGGTCGAGCAGTTCTTC | CATSVVGPSGVEQFF
. | . | TRBJ1-1 | TRBV7-9 | TGTGCCAGCAGCTTAGAGGGCACCCAGTATTATGAAGCTTTCTTT | CASSLEGTQYYEAFF
. | many | TRBJ2-7 | TRBV7-2 | TGTGCCAGCAGCTTAATCGGGAACTACGAGCAGTACTTC | CASSLIGNYEQYF
. | . | TRBJ1-2 | TRBV2 | TGTGCCAGCAGTGCCGGACAGATGACTGGCTACACCTTC | CASSAGQMTGYTF
. | few | TRBJ1-5 | TRBV2 | TGTGCCAGCAGTCAACGGTTCAAAGGGGAACCCCAGCATTTT | CASSQRFKGEPQHF
TRBD1 | . | TRBJ2-7 | TRBV6-2/TRBV6-3 | TGTGCCAGCAGCCAACTACGACAGGGCGGTTACTACGAGCAGTACTTC | CASSQLRQGGYYEQYF
TRBD1 | . | TRBJ1-2 | TRBV7-9 | TGTGCCAGCCTCCGAGGACAGGGAACAGATGGCTACACCTTC | CASLRGQGTDGYTF
TRBD1 | . | TRBJ2-2 | TRBV5-4 | TGTGCCAGCAGGACCGGGACAGACGACACCGGGGAGCTGTTTTTT | CASRTGTDDTGELFF
. | . | TRBJ2-1 | TRBV20-1 | TGCAGTGCTAGTCCGGGACGCAGCTACAATGAGCAGTTCTTC | CSASPGRSYNEQFF
. | . | TRBJ1-1 | TRBV29-1 | TGCAGCGGACGGGACATGAACACTGAAGCTTTCTTT | CSGRDMNTEAFF
. | few | TRBJ1-1 | TRBV19 | TGTGCCAGTACCCCCCATTGGGTGACACGGAGTGAAGCTTTCTTT | CASTPHWVTRSEAFF
. | . | TRBJ2-1 | TRBV9 | TGTGCCAGCAGCGTAGAACGGGCATCCTACAATGAGCAGTTCTTC | CASSVERASYNEQFF
. | . | TRBJ1-5 | TRBV6-8 | TGTGCCAGCAGAGTACGGGGTGGCGGCAATCAGCCCCAGCATTTT | CASRVRGGGNQPQHF
TRBD2 | . | TRBJ2-7 | TRBV27 | TGTCCCAGCAGTCTATTAGCGGGCTTACCTTACGAGCAGTACTTC | CPSSLLAGLPYEQYF
TRBD2 | . | TRBJ2-1 | TRBV7-8 | TGTGCCAGCGCCTTTAGCGGGACCTACAATGAGCAGTTCTTC | CASAFSGTYNEQFF
. | many | TRBJ1-2 | TRBV7-2 | TGTGCCAGCAGCCCTTGGTTGAGCTATGGCTACACCTTC | CASSPWLSYGYTF
. | many | TRBJ1-5 | TRBV20-1 | TGCAGTGCTAGTGCTGAGAGGGGCCAAGGACATCAGCCCCAGCATTTT | CSASAERGQGHQPQHF
TRBD1 | . | TRBJ2-3 | TRBV11-2 | TGTGCCAGCAGCTCCCCCTTACAGGGGTGGAAGGACACAGATACGCAGTATTTT | CASSSPLQGWKDTDTQYF
. | once | TRBJ2-1 | TRBV2 | TGTGCCACGACGGGCAATGAGCAGTTCTTC | CATTGNEQFF
. | . | TRBJ1-1 | TRBV7-9 | TGTGCCAGCAGCTCCCGGGACGGGATGTCTGAAGCTTTCTTT | CASSSRDGMSEAFF
. | few | TRBJ1-5 | TRBV19 | TGTGCCAGTAGCCCTCGGGGAGGGACGAGTCAGCCCCAGCATTTT | CASSPRGGTSQPQHF
. | . | TRBJ1-2 | TRBV12-3/TRBV12-4 | TGTGCCAGCAGTTTCTCCGGACAGATGATCTATGGCTACCCCTTC | CASSFSGQMIYGYPF
TRBD1 | . | TRBJ2-7 | TRBV12-3/TRBV12-4 | TGTGCCAGCAGCTACAGGGGGCGCTACGAGCAGTACTTC | CASSYRGRYEQYF
. | . | TRBJ2-1 | TRBV12-3/TRBV12-4 | TGTGCCAGCAGTTTACGGGACCTTGAGCAGTTCTTC | CASSLRDLEQFF
. | few | TRBJ2-3 | TRBV6-6 | TGTGCCAGCACCACCTCTCTGGGCGGGAAGACAGATACGCAGTATTTT | CASTTSLGGKTDTQYF
. | many | TRBJ2-7 | TRBV7-8 | TGTGCCAGCAGCTTAATGAATGGGGACCCAACCTACGAGCAGTACTTC | CASSLMNGDPTYEQYF
. | . | TRBJ2-7 | TRBV10-3 | TGTGCCATCAGTGAGCCCGGGACTGGGGGAACCTACGAGCAGTACTTC | CAISEPGTGGTYEQYF
. | few | TRBJ2-7 | TRBV3-1 | TGTGCCAGCAGCCGAAATCCGGGACGATCCTCCTACGAGCAGTACTTC | CASSRNPGRSSYEQYF
. | . | TRBJ2-1 | TRBV5-4 | TGTGCCAGCAGCTTGGCCGAGGCAGGGGATGAGCAGTTCTTC | CASSLAEAGDEQFF
. | . | TRBJ2-7 | TRBV20-1 | TGCAGTGCAAAAGGGGTTCAGACCGCTTACGAGCAGTACTTC | CSAKGVQTAYEQYF
TRBD1 | . | TRBJ1-1 | TRBV9 | TGTGCCAGCAGCGTAGCTGGAACAGGGGCCCTCACTGAAGCTTTCTTT | CASSVAGTGALTEAFF
. | . | TRBJ1-6 | TRBV28 | TGTGCCAGCAGCTCCCCCCGGACCTCGTATAATTCACCCCTCCACTTT | CASSSPRTSYNSPLHF